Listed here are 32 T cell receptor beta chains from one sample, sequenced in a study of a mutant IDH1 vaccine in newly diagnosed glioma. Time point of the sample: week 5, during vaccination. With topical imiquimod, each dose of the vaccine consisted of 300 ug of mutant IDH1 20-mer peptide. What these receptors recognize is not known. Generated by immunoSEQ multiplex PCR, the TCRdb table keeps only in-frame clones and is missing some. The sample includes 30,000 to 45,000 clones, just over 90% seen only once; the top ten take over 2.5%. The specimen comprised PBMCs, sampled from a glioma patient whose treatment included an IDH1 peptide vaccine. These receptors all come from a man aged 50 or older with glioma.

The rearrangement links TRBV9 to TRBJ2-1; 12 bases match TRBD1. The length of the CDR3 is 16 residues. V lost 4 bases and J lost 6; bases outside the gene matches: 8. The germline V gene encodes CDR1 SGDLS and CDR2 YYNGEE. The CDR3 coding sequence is TGTGCCAGCAGCCCTCGTTCGGGACAGGGGGCCAATGAGCAGTTCTTC. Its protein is CASSPRSGQGANEQFF.

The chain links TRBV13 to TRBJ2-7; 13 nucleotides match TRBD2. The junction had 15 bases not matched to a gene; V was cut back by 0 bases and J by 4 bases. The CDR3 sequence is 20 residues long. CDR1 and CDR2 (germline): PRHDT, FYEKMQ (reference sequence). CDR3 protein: CASSLGSFFGTSGVSYEQYF. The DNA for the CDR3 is TGTGCCAGCAGCTTAGGCTCTTTCTTCGGGACTAGCGGGGTTTCATACGAGCAGTACTTC.

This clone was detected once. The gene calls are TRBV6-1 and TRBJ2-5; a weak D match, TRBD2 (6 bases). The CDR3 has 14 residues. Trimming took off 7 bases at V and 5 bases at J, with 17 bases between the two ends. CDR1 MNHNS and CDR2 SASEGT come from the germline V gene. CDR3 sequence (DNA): TGTGCCAGCAATAGAGGGACTTCCAGGGAGACCCAGTACTTC. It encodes CASNRGTSRETQYF.

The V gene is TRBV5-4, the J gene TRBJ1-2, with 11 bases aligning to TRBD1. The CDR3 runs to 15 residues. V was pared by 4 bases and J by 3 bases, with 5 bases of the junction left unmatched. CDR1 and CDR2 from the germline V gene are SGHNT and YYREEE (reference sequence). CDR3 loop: CASSPGTGGDYGYTF. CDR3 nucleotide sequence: TGTGCCAGCAGCCCGGGGACAGGGGGGGACTATGGCTACACCTTC. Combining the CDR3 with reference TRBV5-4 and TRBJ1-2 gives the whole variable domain ETGVTQSPTHLIKTRGQQVTLRCSSQSGHNTVSWYQQALGQGPQFIFQYYREEENGRGNFPPRFSGLQFPNYSSELNVNALELDDSALYLCASSPGTGGDYGYTFGSGTRLTVV.

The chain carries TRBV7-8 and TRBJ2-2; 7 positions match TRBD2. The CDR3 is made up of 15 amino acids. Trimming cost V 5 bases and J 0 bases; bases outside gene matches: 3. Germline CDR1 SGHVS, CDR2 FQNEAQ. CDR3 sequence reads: CASSPSGANTGELFF. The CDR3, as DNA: TGTGCCAGCAGCCCTAGCGGCGCGAACACCGGGGAGCTGTTTTTT.

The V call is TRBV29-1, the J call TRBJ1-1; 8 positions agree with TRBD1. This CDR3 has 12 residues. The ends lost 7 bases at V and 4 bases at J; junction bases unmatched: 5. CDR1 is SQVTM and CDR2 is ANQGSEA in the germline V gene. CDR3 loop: CSGCTGGTEAFF. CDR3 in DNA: TGCAGCGGCTGTACAGGGGGCACTGAAGCTTTCTTT.

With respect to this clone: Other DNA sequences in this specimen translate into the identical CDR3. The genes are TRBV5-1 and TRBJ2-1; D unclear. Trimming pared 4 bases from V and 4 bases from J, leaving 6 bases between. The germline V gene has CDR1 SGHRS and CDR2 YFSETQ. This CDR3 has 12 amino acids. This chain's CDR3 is CASSLDYNEQFF. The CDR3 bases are TGCGCCAGCAGCCTGGATTACAATGAGCAGTTCTTC.

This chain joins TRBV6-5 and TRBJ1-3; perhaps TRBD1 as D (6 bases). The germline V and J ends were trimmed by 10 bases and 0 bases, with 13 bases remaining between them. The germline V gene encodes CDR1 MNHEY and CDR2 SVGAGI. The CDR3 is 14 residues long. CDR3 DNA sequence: TGTGCCACAGCGAGGGGGGCCTCTGGAAACACCATATATTTT. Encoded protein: CATARGASGNTIYF.

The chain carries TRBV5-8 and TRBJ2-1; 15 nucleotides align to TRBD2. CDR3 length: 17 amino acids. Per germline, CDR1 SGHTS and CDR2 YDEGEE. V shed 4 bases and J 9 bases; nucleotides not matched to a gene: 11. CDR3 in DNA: TGTGCCAGCAGCCCTGTCTGGACTAGCGGGGGGGCGAGTGAGCAGTTCTTC. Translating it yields CASSPVWTSGGASEQFF.

The DNA for the CDR3 is TGTGCCAGCAGCCACGTCCCTGGGGGTATCAATCAGCCCCAGCATTTT. Protein product: CASSHVPGGINQPQHF. The chain links TRBV7-4 to TRBJ1-5; TRBD1 might be the D (5 bases). Trimming cost V 5 bases and J 3 bases, with 17 bases left between them. The CDR3 is 16 amino acids. Germline CDR1 and CDR2: SGHVT and SQSDAQ. The full variable domain, in which reference TRBV7-4 and TRBJ1-5 provide the parts outside the CDR3, is GAGVSQSPRYKVAKRGRDVALRCDSISGHVTLYWYRQTLGQGSEVLTYSQSDAQRDKSGRPSGRFSAERPERSVSTLKIQRTEQGDSAVYLCASSHVPGGINQPQHFGDGTRLSIL.

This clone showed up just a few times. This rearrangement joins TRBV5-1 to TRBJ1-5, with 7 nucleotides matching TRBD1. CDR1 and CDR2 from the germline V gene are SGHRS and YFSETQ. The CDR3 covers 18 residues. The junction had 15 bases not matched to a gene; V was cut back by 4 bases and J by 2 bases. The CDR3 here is CASSPGTVGLGGNQPQHF. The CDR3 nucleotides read TGCGCCAGCAGCCCGGGGACAGTCGGCTTGGGTGGCAATCAGCCCCAGCATTTT. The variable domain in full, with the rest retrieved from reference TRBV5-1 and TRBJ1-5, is KAGVTQTPRYLIKTRGQQVTLSCSPISGHRSVSWYQQTPGQGLQFLFEYFSETQRNKGNFPGRFSGRQFSNSRSEMNVSTLELGDSALYLCASSPGTVGLGGNQPQHFGDGTRLSIL.

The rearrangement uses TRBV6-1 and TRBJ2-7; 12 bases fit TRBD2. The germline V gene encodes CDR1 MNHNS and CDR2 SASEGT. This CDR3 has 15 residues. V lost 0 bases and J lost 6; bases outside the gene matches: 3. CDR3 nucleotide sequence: TGTGCCAGCAGTGAAGCACTAGCGGGAGGAGGCGAGCAGTACTTC. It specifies CASSEALAGGGEQYF.

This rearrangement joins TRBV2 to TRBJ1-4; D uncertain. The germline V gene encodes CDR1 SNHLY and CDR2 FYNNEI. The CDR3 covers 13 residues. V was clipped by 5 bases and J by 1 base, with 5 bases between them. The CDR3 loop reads CASSRETNEKLFF. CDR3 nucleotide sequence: TGTGCCAGCAGTCGGGAAACTAATGAAAAACTGTTTTTT.

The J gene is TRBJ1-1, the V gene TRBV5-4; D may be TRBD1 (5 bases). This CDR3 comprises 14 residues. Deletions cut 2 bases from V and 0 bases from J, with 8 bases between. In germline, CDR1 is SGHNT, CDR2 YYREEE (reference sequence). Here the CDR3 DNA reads TGTGCCAGCAGCTTCGAGGGGATGAACACTGAAGCTTTCTTT. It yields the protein CASSFEGMNTEAFF.

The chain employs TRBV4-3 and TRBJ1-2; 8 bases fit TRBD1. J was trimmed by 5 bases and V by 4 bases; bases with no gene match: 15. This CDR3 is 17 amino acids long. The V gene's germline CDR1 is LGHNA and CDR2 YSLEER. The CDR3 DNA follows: TGCGCCAGCAGCCTACAAGTGTTTCTACAGGGGGAATATGGCTACACCTTC. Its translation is CASSLQVFLQGEYGYTF.

This chain's CDR3 is CSVEELVRGTNYGYTF. For the CDR3, the DNA is TGCAGCGTTGAAGAACTTGTACGGGGGACTAACTATGGCTACACCTTC. This chain connects TRBV29-1 to TRBJ1-2; D may be TRBD1 (5 bases). This CDR3 spans 16 amino acids. Per germline, CDR1 SQVTM and CDR2 ANQGSEA. The V gene lost 0 bases and the J gene lost 0 bases, with 14 bases spanning the gap.

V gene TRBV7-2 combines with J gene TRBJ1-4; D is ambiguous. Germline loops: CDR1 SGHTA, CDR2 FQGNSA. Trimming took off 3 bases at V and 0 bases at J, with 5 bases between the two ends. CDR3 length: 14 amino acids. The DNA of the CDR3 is TGTGCCAGCAGCTTTACTTCAACTAATGAAAAACTGTTTTTT. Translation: CASSFTSTNEKLFF.

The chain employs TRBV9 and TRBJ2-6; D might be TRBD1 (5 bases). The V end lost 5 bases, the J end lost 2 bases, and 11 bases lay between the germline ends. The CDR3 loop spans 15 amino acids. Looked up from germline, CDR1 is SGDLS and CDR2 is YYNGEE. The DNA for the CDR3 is TGTGCCAGCAGTGCCCAGACAGCTGGGGCCAACGTCCTGACTTTC. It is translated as CASSAQTAGANVLTF.

The CDR3 loop reads CASSPQRSSYEQYF. DNA for the CDR3: TGCGCCAGCAGCCCCCAGCGGAGCTCCTACGAGCAGTACTTC. V is TRBV4-1 and J is TRBJ2-7, with a possible D match to TRBD2 (5 bases). The germline V and J ends were trimmed by 4 bases and 0 bases, with 10 bases remaining between them. Germline assignment: CDR1 MGHRA and CDR2 YSYEKL. This CDR3 spans 14 amino acids.

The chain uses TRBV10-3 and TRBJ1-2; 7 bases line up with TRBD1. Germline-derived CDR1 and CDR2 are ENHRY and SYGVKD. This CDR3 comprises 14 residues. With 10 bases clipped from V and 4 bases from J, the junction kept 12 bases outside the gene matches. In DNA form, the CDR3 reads TGTGCCACCCGATCGTCGGACAGGAGCTATGGCTACACCTTC. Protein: CATRSSDRSYGYTF.

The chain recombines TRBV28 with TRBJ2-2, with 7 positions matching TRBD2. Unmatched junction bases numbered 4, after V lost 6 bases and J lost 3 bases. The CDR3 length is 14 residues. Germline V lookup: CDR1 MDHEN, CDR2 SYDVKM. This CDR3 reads CASSAGGYTGELFF. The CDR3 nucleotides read TGTGCCAGCAGCGCCGGGGGGTACACCGGGGAGCTGTTTTTT.

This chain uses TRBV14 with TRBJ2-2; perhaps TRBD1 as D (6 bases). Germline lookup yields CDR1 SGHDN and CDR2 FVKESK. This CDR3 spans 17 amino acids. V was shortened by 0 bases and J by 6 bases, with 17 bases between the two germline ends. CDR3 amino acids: CASSQDRNRDRAGELFF. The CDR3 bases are TGTGCCAGCAGCCAAGACCGGAACAGGGATAGAGCCGGGGAGCTGTTTTTT.

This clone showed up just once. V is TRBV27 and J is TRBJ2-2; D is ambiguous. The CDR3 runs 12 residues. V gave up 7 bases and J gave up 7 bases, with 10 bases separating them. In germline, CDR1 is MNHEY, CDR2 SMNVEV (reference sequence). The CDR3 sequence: CASTTLGGELFF. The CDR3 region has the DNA TGTGCCAGCACGACTTTGGGCGGGGAGCTGTTTTTT.

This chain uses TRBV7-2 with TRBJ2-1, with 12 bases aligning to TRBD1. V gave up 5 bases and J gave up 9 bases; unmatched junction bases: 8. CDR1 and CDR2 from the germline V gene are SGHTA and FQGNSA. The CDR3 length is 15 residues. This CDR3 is CASSPKGQGAVEQFF. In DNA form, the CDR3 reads TGTGCCAGCAGCCCAAAGGGACAGGGGGCGGTTGAGCAGTTCTTC.

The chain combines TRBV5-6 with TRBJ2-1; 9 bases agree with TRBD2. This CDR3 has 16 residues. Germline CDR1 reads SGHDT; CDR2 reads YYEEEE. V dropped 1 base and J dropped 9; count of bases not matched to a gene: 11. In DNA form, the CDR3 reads TGTGCCAGCAGCTTGTTCCTGGCGGGGGGGCGTGGTGAGCAGTTCTTC. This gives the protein CASSLFLAGGRGEQFF.

DNA of the CDR3: TGTGCCAGCAGAAACCCGACCACTGAAGCTTTCTTT. Translation gives CASRNPTTEAFF. The chain carries TRBV2 and TRBJ1-1, with unresolved D. The CDR3 spans 12 residues. The V end lost 6 bases, the J end lost 4 bases, and 9 bases lay between the germline ends. Looked up from germline, CDR1 is SNHLY and CDR2 is FYNNEI.

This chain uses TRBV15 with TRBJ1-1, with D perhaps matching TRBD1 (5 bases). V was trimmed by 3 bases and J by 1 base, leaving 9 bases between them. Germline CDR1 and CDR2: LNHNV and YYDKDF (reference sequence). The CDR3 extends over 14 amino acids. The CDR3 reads CATSRPRANTEAFF. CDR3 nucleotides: TGTGCCACCAGCAGGCCCAGGGCGAACACTGAAGCTTTCTTT.

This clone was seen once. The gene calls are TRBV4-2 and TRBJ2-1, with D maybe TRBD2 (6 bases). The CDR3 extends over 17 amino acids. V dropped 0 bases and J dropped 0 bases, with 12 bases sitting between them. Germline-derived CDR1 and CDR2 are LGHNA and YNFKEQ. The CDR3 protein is CASSQDLAGISYNEQFF. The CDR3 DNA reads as TGTGCCAGCAGCCAAGATCTGGCGGGGATCTCCTACAATGAGCAGTTCTTC.

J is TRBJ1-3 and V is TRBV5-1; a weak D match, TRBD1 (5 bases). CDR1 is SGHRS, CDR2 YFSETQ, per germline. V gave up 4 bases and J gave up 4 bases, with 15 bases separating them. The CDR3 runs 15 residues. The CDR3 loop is CASSPGTAYGNTIYF. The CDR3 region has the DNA TGCGCCAGCAGCCCGGGGACCGCTTACGGAAACACCATATATTTT.

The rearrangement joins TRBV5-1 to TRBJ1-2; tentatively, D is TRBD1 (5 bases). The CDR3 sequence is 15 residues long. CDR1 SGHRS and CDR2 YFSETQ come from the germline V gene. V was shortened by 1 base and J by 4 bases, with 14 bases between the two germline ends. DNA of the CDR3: TGCGCCAGCAGCTTGAACGCCAGGGAAGTCTATGGCTACACCTTC. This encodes CASSLNAREVYGYTF.

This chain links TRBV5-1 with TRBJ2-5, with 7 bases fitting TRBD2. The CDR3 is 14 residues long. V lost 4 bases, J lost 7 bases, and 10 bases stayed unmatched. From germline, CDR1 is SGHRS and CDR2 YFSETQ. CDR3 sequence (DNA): TGCGCCAGCAGCCCCACGCTTCCGGGGGGGACCCAGTACTTC. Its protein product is CASSPTLPGGTQYF. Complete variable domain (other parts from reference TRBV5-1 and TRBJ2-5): KAGVTQTPRYLIKTRGQQVTLSCSPISGHRSVSWYQQTPGQGLQFLFEYFSETQRNKGNFPGRFSGRQFSNSRSEMNVSTLELGDSALYLCASSPTLPGGTQYFGPGTRLLVL.

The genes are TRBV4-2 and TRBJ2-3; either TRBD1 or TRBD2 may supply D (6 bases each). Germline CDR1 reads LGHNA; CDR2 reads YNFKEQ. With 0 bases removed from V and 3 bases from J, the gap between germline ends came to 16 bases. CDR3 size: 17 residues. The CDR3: CASSQDARQAGTDTQYF. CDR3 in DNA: TGTGCCAGCAGCCAAGATGCGCGACAGGCGGGAACAGATACGCAGTATTTT.